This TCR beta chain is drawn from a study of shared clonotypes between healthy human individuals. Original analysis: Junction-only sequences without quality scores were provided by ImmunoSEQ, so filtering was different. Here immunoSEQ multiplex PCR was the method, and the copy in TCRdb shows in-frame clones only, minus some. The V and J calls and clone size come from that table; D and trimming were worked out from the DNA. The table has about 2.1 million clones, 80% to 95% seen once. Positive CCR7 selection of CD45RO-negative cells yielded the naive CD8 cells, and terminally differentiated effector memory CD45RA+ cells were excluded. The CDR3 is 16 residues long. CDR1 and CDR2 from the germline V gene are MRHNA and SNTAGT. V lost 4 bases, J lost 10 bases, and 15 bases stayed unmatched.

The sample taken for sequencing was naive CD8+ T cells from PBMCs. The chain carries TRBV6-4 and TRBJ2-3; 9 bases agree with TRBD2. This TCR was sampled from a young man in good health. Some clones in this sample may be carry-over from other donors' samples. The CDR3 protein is CASSATAGGPIEAQYF. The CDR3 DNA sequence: TGTGCCAGCAGTGCGACGGCGGGAGGGCCAATAGAAGCGCAGTATTTT.